The 29 T cell receptor beta chains presented below share a single source sample, sequenced in a study of radiotherapy plus CTLA-4 blockade in lung cancer. The method was immunoSEQ multiplex PCR; TCRdb's version includes in-frame clones alone and lacks a portion of them. Here the sample spans about 59,000 clones, under 75% being singletons. The material was peripheral blood, obtained from a patient treated with radiotherapy plus ipilimumab. These receptors were obtained from a human donor with non-small cell lung cancer whose response to radiotherapy plus ipilimumab could not be evaluated.

This clone was detected a few times. The chain carries TRBV5-1 and TRBJ1-1, with TRBD1 matching 7 bases. The CDR3 is 13 amino acids. V shed 4 bases and J 4 bases; nucleotides not matched to a gene: 4. Germline CDR1 and CDR2: SGHRS and YFSETQ. This chain's CDR3 is CASSRDSITEAFF. The DNA of the CDR3 is TGCGCCAGCAGCAGGGACAGTATCACTGAAGCTTTCTTT.

This clone was observed a few times. The chain links TRBV30 to TRBJ2-7; no clear D. The CDR3 loop spans 12 amino acids. Germline V lookup: CDR1 GTSNPN, CDR2 SVGIG (reference sequence). Trimming shortened V by 1 base and J by 0 bases, and 4 bases separated the two germline ends. The CDR3 sequence is CAWSALSYEQYF. DNA of the CDR3: TGTGCCTGGAGTGCCCTCTCCTACGAGCAGTACTTC. Looking up the rest from reference TRBV30 and TRBJ2-7 gives the full variable domain: SQTIHQWPATLVQPVGSPLSLECTVEGTSNPNLYWYRQAAGRGLQLLFYSVGIGQISSEVPQNLSASRPQDRQFILSSKKLLLSDSGFYLCAWSALSYEQYFGPGTRLTVT.

The rearrangement uses TRBV5-1 and TRBJ2-1; possible D gene TRBD1, 6 bases. V gave up 3 bases and J gave up 0 bases, with 13 bases separating them. The CDR3 contains 16 residues. Per germline, CDR1 SGHRS and CDR2 YFSETQ. CDR3 in DNA: TGCGCCAGCAGCTGGAGAGACAGGAGCTCCTACAATGAGCAGTTCTTC. This translates into CASSWRDRSSYNEQFF.

V gene TRBV7-9 combines with J gene TRBJ1-6; D remains unclear. V dropped 7 bases and J dropped 0 bases, with 10 bases sitting between them. Germline CDR1 is SEHNR and CDR2 is FQNEAQ (reference sequence). The CDR3 is made up of 15 amino acids. The CDR3 DNA sequence: TGTGCCAGCACCCTTTCTACCTCCTATAATTCACCCCTCCACTTT. It is translated as CASTLSTSYNSPLHF.

V gene TRBV7-6 combines with J gene TRBJ2-1, with D maybe TRBD2 (6 bases). The V end lost 4 bases, the J end lost 6 bases, and 19 bases lay between the germline ends. This CDR3 has 16 amino acids. CDR1 SGHVS and CDR2 FNYEAQ come from the germline V gene. DNA of the CDR3: TGTGCCAGCAGCTCCCGGCTGTCGGCGGGGCCCAATGAGCAGTTCTTC. The encoded protein is CASSSRLSAGPNEQFF.

The rearrangement joins TRBV7-9 to TRBJ2-1; no definite D call. Germline CDR1 SEHNR, CDR2 FQNEAQ (reference sequence). Trimming left V 0 bases short and J 0 bases short, with 18 bases between. The CDR3 is 19 residues long. Written as DNA, the CDR3 is TGTGCCAGCAGCTTAGCGCGGCAGTTCCTCGAGGTCTCCTACAATGAGCAGTTCTTC. This translates into CASSLARQFLEVSYNEQFF.

CDR3 nucleotides: TGTGCCAGCAGCGTAATAGCGGGGGGGGGCTCCTACAATGAGCAGTTCTTC. Its protein is CASSVIAGGGSYNEQFF. The chain joins TRBV9 to TRBJ2-1; 11 bases are a match to TRBD2. Germline loops: CDR1 SGDLS, CDR2 YYNGEE. J was trimmed by 0 bases and V by 1 base; bases with no gene match: 3. The CDR3 spans 17 residues.

This chain connects TRBV27 to TRBJ2-1; tentative D call: TRBD2 (7 bases). In germline, CDR1 is MNHEY, CDR2 SMNVEV (reference sequence). CDR3 size: 14 residues. Deletions cut 8 bases from V and 2 bases from J, with 13 bases between. The CDR3 sequence: CASLGGAPYNEQFF. The CDR3 coding sequence is TGTGCCAGCCTGGGGGGGGCCCCCTACAATGAGCAGTTCTTC.

CDR3 amino acids: CASSITRSNNYGYTF. CDR3 DNA sequence: TGTGCCAGTAGTATTACGCGAAGCAATAACTATGGCTACACCTTC. This chain uses TRBV19 with TRBJ1-2, with no clear D. The CDR3 length is 15 residues. The ends were cut back, 3 bases at V and 1 base at J, with 12 bases in the middle. Looked up from germline, CDR1 is LNHDA and CDR2 is SQIVND (reference sequence).

V and J are TRBV7-9 and TRBJ1-1; D remains unclear. Trimming took 4 bases from V and 5 from J, leaving 11 bases between them. The CDR3 loop spans 13 amino acids. Germline assignment: CDR1 SEHNR and CDR2 FQNEAQ (reference sequence). The CDR3, as DNA: TGTGCCAGCAGCTCGACACTGGAAACTGAAGCTTTCTTT. It is translated as CASSSTLETEAFF.

The chain combines TRBV7-2 with TRBJ2-1, with 7 positions matching TRBD1. Germline values: CDR1 SGHTA, CDR2 FQGNSA. This CDR3 region has 15 residues. With 6 bases clipped from V and 10 bases from J, the junction kept 15 bases outside the gene matches. The CDR3 nucleotides read TGTGCCAGCAGGACGCCGGGACAGAGCCTTCGAGAGCAGTTCTTC. It is translated as CASRTPGQSLREQFF.

This chain links TRBV7-2 with TRBJ1-4, with 8 positions matching TRBD1. Germline values: CDR1 SGHTA, CDR2 FQGNSA. This CDR3 comprises 15 residues. V shed 3 bases, J shed 1 base, and the junction held 1 base outside the gene matches. The CDR3 DNA reads TGTGCCAGCAGCTTTACAGGGGGAACTAATGAAAAACTGTTTTTT. This translates into CASSFTGGTNEKLFF. Full variable domain (rest looked up from reference TRBV7-2 and TRBJ1-4): GAGVSQSPSNKVTEKGKDVELRCDPISGHTALYWYRQSLGQGLEFLIYFQGNSAPDKSGLPSDRFSAERTGGSVSTLTIQRTQQEDSAVYLCASSFTGGTNEKLFFGSGTQLSVL.

V usage is TRBV7-9 and J usage is TRBJ2-4, with a tentative D call TRBD2 (6 bases). The CDR3 loop spans 16 amino acids. CDR1 SEHNR and CDR2 FQNEAQ come from the germline V gene (reference sequence). V lost 5 bases and J lost 5, with 19 bases in between. The CDR3 DNA is TGTGCCAGCAGCCCAGATTTCGGGCGGGGAGAAAACATTCAGTACTTC. Translated, it gives CASSPDFGRGENIQYF. Filled out from reference TRBV7-9 and TRBJ2-4, the complete variable domain reads DTGVSQNPRHKITKRGQNVTFRCDPISEHNRLYWYRQTLGQGPEFLTYFQNEAQLEKSRLLSDRFSAERPKGSFSTLEIQRTEQGDSAMYLCASSPDFGRGENIQYFGAGTRLSVL.

The chain couples TRBV30 to TRBJ2-7, with D maybe TRBD1 (6 bases). CDR1 is GTSNPN and CDR2 is SVGIG in the germline V gene (reference sequence). With 5 bases removed from V and 6 bases from J, the gap between germline ends came to 17 bases. The CDR3 sequence is 13 residues long. The CDR3: CAWRGRGTREQYF. In nucleotides, the CDR3 is TGTGCCTGGCGCGGCAGGGGTACCCGCGAGCAGTACTTC.

This chain links TRBV4-1 with TRBJ2-3, with D unresolved. The CDR3 totals 17 residues. In germline, CDR1 is MGHRA, CDR2 YSYEKL. V lost 3 bases and J 4 bases, leaving 20 bases between the germline ends. CDR3 residues: CASSHILRLRPADTQYF. The CDR3 region has the DNA TGCGCCAGCAGCCATATACTTAGACTCCGGCCAGCAGATACGCAGTATTTT.

This clone has just a few counts. This rearrangement joins TRBV7-2 to TRBJ2-7, with D perhaps matching TRBD2 (5 bases). The V end was cut by 1 base, the J end by 3 bases, with 7 bases between. The CDR3 runs to 13 residues. Germline CDR1 and CDR2: SGHTA and FQGNSA. The CDR3 here is CASSLVGDYEQYF. CDR3 sequence (DNA): TGTGCCAGCAGCTTAGTCGGGGACTACGAGCAGTACTTC. The full variable domain, its missing parts supplied by reference TRBV7-2 and TRBJ2-7, is GAGVSQSPSNKVTEKGKDVELRCDPISGHTALYWYRQSLGQGLEFLIYFQGNSAPDKSGLPSDRFSAERTGGSVSTLTIQRTQQEDSAVYLCASSLVGDYEQYFGPGTRLTVT.

The genes are TRBV9 and TRBJ1-3; 8 bases match TRBD1. The CDR3 has 18 amino acids. Trimming at V came to 3 bases and at J to 0 bases, leaving 11 bases not matched to a gene. Looked up from germline, CDR1 is SGDLS and CDR2 is YYNGEE. Written as DNA, the CDR3 is TGTGCCAGCAGCGGGAGGGGGGGACAGGCTCGCTCTGGAAACACCATATATTTT. It specifies CASSGRGGQARSGNTIYF. The variable domain in full, with the rest retrieved from reference TRBV9 and TRBJ1-3, is DSGVTQTPKHLITATGQRVTLRCSPRSGDLSVYWYQQSLDQGLQFLIQYYNGEERAKGNILERFSAQQFPDLHSELNLSSLELGDSALYFCASSGRGGQARSGNTIYFGEGSWLTVV.

V is TRBV30 and J is TRBJ2-3; TRBD2 is a possible D gene (5 bases). V was shortened by 8 bases and J by 0 bases, with 12 bases between the two germline ends. The CDR3 consists of 13 residues. Germline values: CDR1 GTSNPN, CDR2 SVGIG (reference sequence). The CDR3 coding sequence is TGTGCCCGCTCAGCTAGCAGCACAGATACGCAGTATTTT. Translating gives CARSASSTDTQYF. The full variable domain, in which reference TRBV30 and TRBJ2-3 provide the parts outside the CDR3, is SQTIHQWPATLVQPVGSPLSLECTVEGTSNPNLYWYRQAAGRGLQLLFYSVGIGQISSEVPQNLSASRPQDRQFILSSKKLLLSDSGFYLCARSASSTDTQYFGPGTRLTVL.

This clone occurred many times. The chain employs TRBV23-1 and TRBJ2-3; D not certain. TRBV23-1 is annotated as an ORF whose role is uncertain. The CDR3 runs to 16 residues. V was cut by 3 bases and J by 0 bases, with 13 bases left in between. CDR3 sequence reads: CASSQLRLTSTDTQYF. The CDR3 DNA sequence: TGCGCCAGCAGTCAGCTCAGGTTAACAAGCACAGATACGCAGTATTTT.

For the CDR3, the DNA is TGTGCCAGCAGGTACAGATCCTATGGCTACACCTTC. Its translation: CASRYRSYGYTF. The genes are TRBV2 and TRBJ1-2; D remains ambiguous. Germline loops: CDR1 SNHLY, CDR2 FYNNEI. The CDR3 extends over 12 amino acids. V was trimmed by 6 bases and J by 4 bases, leaving 9 bases between them.

The chain uses TRBV5-1 and TRBJ1-2; 12 bases are shared with TRBD1. The CDR3 consists of 17 residues. The trim removed 2 bases at V and 4 bases at J, leaving 9 bases unmatched. The germline gives CDR1 SGHRS, CDR2 YFSETQ. The CDR3 region has the DNA TGCGCCAGCAGCTTACCCGGGACAGGGGGCGGCGTCTATGGCTACACCTTC. This sequence encodes CASSLPGTGGGVYGYTF.

CDR3 region: CASSEPGQWERGEQFF. The CDR3 nucleotides are TGTGCCAGCAGTGAGCCAGGACAGTGGGAGAGGGGTGAGCAGTTCTTC. The chain has TRBV25-1 and TRBJ2-1; weak D call: TRBD1 (6 bases). V lost 3 bases, J lost 9 bases, and 21 bases lay in between. There are 16 residues in the CDR3. Germline values: CDR1 MGHDK, CDR2 SYGVNS.

The chain recombines TRBV5-3 with TRBJ1-2, with 8 bases aligning to TRBD1. Being an ORF, TRBV5-3 has a function that is uncertain. V shed 1 base and J 4 bases; nucleotides not matched to a gene: 6. The CDR3 runs to 15 residues. The CDR3 bases are TGTGCCAGAAGCTTGAGGACAGGGACTCGCTATGGCTACACCTTC. Amino acid sequence: CARSLRTGTRYGYTF.

This chain links TRBV6-6 with TRBJ1-4, with 10 nucleotides matching TRBD1. Trimming removed 6 bases from V and 8 bases from J; junction bases left unmatched: 9. CDR1 and CDR2 from the germline V gene are MNHNY and SVGAGI (reference sequence). The CDR3 runs 15 residues. The DNA of the CDR3 is TGTGCCAGCAGCCCTCCGGACAGGGGGTCGGAAAAACTGTTTTTT. Amino acid sequence: CASSPPDRGSEKLFF.

This clone was observed a handful of times. V and J are TRBV5-6 and TRBJ1-2; possible D gene TRBD1, 5 bases. This CDR3 has 17 amino acids. Germline V gene lookup returns CDR1 SGHDT and CDR2 YYEEEE. V shed 1 base and J shed 0 bases, with 16 bases lying between them. CDR3: CASSLLFRAQTNYGYTF. The CDR3, as DNA: TGTGCCAGCAGCTTGTTGTTCAGGGCGCAGACTAACTATGGCTACACCTTC.

J is TRBJ2-3 and V is TRBV5-1; 15 nucleotides match TRBD2. Trimming cost V 4 bases and J 1 base; bases outside gene matches: 13. This CDR3 is built from 20 residues. The germline V gene has CDR1 SGHRS and CDR2 YFSETQ. CDR3 coding DNA: TGCGCCAGCAGCCGCTCGCCAGGACTAGCGGGGGGGCCGGGCACAGATACGCAGTATTTT. The encoded protein is CASSRSPGLAGGPGTDTQYF.

The rearrangement uses TRBV5-5 and TRBJ1-1, with unresolved D. V lost 6 bases, J lost 4 bases, and 16 bases lay in between. CDR3 length equals 14 residues. Looked up from germline, CDR1 is SGHKS and CDR2 is YYEKEE (reference sequence). The CDR3 sequence: CASTLAFGSTEAFF. In DNA, the CDR3 is TGTGCCAGCACCCTGGCCTTTGGGAGCACTGAAGCTTTCTTT.

Only one count was recorded for this clone. This chain links TRBV30 with TRBJ2-3, with TRBD2 identical over 7 bases. This CDR3 contains 13 residues. Germline CDR1 GTSNPN, CDR2 SVGIG (reference sequence). V dropped 5 bases and J dropped 3; count of bases not matched to a gene: 5. The chain's CDR3 is CAWDLRGTDTQYF. The CDR3 DNA reads TGTGCCTGGGATTTGCGGGGGACAGATACGCAGTATTTT.

The chain has TRBV5-8 and TRBJ2-1, with 8 nucleotides matching TRBD2. The CDR3 totals 18 residues. V lost 0 bases and J lost 2; bases outside the gene matches: 10. Germline V gene data show CDR1 as SGHTS and CDR2 as YDEGEE. This CDR3 reads CASSLAELAGYTYNEQFF. CDR3 bases: TGTGCCAGCAGCTTGGCGGAATTAGCGGGGTATACCTACAATGAGCAGTTCTTC.